A single sample gave rise to the 32 T cell receptor beta chains below, sequenced in a study of shared clonotypes between healthy human individuals. This table comes from immunoSEQ multiplex PCR, and its TCRdb copy is limited to in-frame clones, with some not included. This sample has around 1.6 million clones, with approximately 98% found just once. Sequenced material: naive CD4+ T cells sorted from blood. Subset denoted: CD45RA+ positively selected. The receptors here all came from a man under 40 in good health.

The J gene is TRBJ1-4, the V gene TRBV18; 7 nucleotides match TRBD1. After removal of 5 bases from V and 8 bases from J, the junction contained 5 bases not matched to a gene. Germline CDR1 KGHSH, CDR2 LQKENI. The CDR3 is 13 residues long. CDR3 in amino acids: CASSMGQREKLFF. Written as DNA, the CDR3 is TGTGCCAGCTCAATGGGACAGAGGGAAAAACTGTTTTTT.

V gene TRBV5-1 combines with J gene TRBJ1-5, with 8 bases lining up with TRBD1. CDR3 size: 15 residues. Germline V gene lookup returns CDR1 SGHRS and CDR2 YFSETQ. V lost 0 bases, J lost 6 bases, and 5 bases stayed unmatched. The CDR3 loop is CASSLDRGIVQPQHF. The CDR3 coding sequence is TGCGCCAGCAGCTTGGACAGGGGGATCGTTCAGCCCCAGCATTTT. The variable domain in full, completed from reference TRBV5-1 and TRBJ1-5, reads KAGVTQTPRYLIKTRGQQVTLSCSPISGHRSVSWYQQTPGQGLQFLFEYFSETQRNKGNFPGRFSGRQFSNSRSEMNVSTLELGDSALYLCASSLDRGIVQPQHFGDGTRLSIL.

This rearrangement joins TRBV6-1 to TRBJ2-1; 11 bases map to TRBD2. V lost 7 bases and J lost 5; bases outside the gene matches: 7. Germline V gene sequence: CDR1 MNHNS, CDR2 SASEGT. The CDR3 spans 15 residues. In DNA, the CDR3 is TGTGCCAGCACGACCCTGGGACTAGCGGACAATGAGCAGTTCTTC. Its translation is CASTTLGLADNEQFF.

In the case of this clone: The same CDR3 arises from other DNA sequences in this sample as well. The chain uses TRBV5-1 and TRBJ1-2, with 7 nucleotides matching TRBD1. After removal of 3 bases from V and 3 bases from J, the junction contained 2 bases not matched to a gene. Germline CDR1 and CDR2: SGHRS and YFSETQ. The CDR3 spans 13 residues. The chain's CDR3 is CASSYDRDYGYTF. CDR3 DNA sequence: TGCGCCAGCAGCTATGACAGGGACTATGGCTACACCTTC. The whole variable domain, remainder taken from reference TRBV5-1 and TRBJ1-2, is KAGVTQTPRYLIKTRGQQVTLSCSPISGHRSVSWYQQTPGQGLQFLFEYFSETQRNKGNFPGRFSGRQFSNSRSEMNVSTLELGDSALYLCASSYDRDYGYTFGSGTRLTVV.

The V call is TRBV2, the J call TRBJ2-7; 8 bases align to TRBD2. The trim removed 3 bases at V and 5 bases at J, leaving 6 bases unmatched. This CDR3 has 14 residues. The germline V gene encodes CDR1 SNHLY and CDR2 FYNNEI. Written as DNA, the CDR3 is TGTGCCAGCAGTGATGGGGGGACTAGTCACGAGCAGTACTTC. Encoded protein: CASSDGGTSHEQYF.

Concerning this clone: The same CDR3 can be traced to other DNA sequences in this sample. The CDR3 protein is CASSPKTGTEAFF. The DNA of the CDR3 is TGTGCCAGCTCACCGAAGACGGGGACTGAAGCTTTCTTT. The V gene is TRBV18, the J gene TRBJ1-1, with unresolved D. The CDR3 is 13 residues long. Germline loops: CDR1 KGHSH, CDR2 LQKENI. The V gene lost 3 bases and the J gene lost 5 bases, with 10 bases spanning the gap.

V and J are TRBV6-4 and TRBJ1-1; TRBD1 matches at 7 bases. This CDR3 spans 14 amino acids. Germline CDR1 and CDR2: MRHNA and SNTAGT. After removal of 6 bases from V and 2 bases from J, the junction contained 6 bases not matched to a gene. DNA of the CDR3: TGTGCCAGCAGGGGGGACAGCCTTAACACTGAAGCTTTCTTT. This gives the protein CASRGDSLNTEAFF.

The J gene is TRBJ2-5, the V gene TRBV11-2; perhaps TRBD1 as D (6 bases). Germline V CDR1 and CDR2: SGHAT, FQNNGV. The CDR3 length is 16 residues. Deletions cut 2 bases from V and 6 bases from J, with 19 bases between. CDR3 DNA sequence: TGTGCCAGCAGCTTAAGGAAGAACAGGGAGCCCCAGACCCAGTACTTC. It specifies CASSLRKNREPQTQYF.

V gene TRBV19 combines with J gene TRBJ2-1; 10 nucleotides align to TRBD1. Unmatched junction bases numbered 4, after V lost 4 bases and J lost 7 bases. Germline V lookup: CDR1 LNHDA, CDR2 SQIVND (reference sequence). The CDR3 is 14 residues long. This chain's CDR3 is CASSTGQGLNEQFF. The CDR3 DNA reads TGTGCCAGTAGTACGGGACAGGGGTTGAATGAGCAGTTCTTC.

This sequence joins TRBV19 and TRBJ2-2; TRBD2 agrees at 13 bases. The CDR3 length is 14 residues. Trimming removed 8 bases from V and 5 bases from J; junction bases left unmatched: 2. Germline CDR1 LNHDA, CDR2 SQIVND (reference sequence). The CDR3 loop is CASGLAGVTGELFF. CDR3 DNA sequence: TGTGCCAGTGGACTAGCGGGAGTAACCGGGGAGCTGTTTTTT.

The chain carries TRBV20-1 and TRBJ2-1, with 7 bases fitting TRBD1. V shed 5 bases and J 15 bases; nucleotides not matched to a gene: 10. CDR1 is DFQATT, CDR2 SNEGSKA, per germline (reference sequence). This CDR3 comprises 11 residues. The CDR3 is CSALDRVRPFF. As DNA, the CDR3 is TGCAGTGCTCTTGACAGGGTCAGACCGTTCTTC.

The chain has TRBV5-4 and TRBJ2-5; TRBD1 aligns across 9 bases. V lost 1 base, J lost 5 bases, and 9 bases stayed unmatched. This CDR3 is built from 16 residues. Germline CDR1 SGHNT, CDR2 YYREEE (reference sequence). The CDR3 is CASSLFDRGEGETQYF. In DNA, the CDR3 is TGTGCCAGCAGCTTGTTTGACAGGGGGGAAGGGGAGACCCAGTACTTC.

The chain uses TRBV27 and TRBJ2-4; a possible D gene is TRBD1 (6 bases). CDR1 and CDR2 from the germline V gene are MNHEY and SMNVEV (reference sequence). V lost 6 bases, J lost 6 bases, and 15 bases lay in between. This CDR3 is built from 14 residues. CDR3 loop: CASRRTELANIQYF. CDR3 in DNA: TGTGCCAGCAGGCGGACAGAACTCGCAAACATTCAGTACTTC.

The chain has TRBV28 and TRBJ1-1, with D possibly matching TRBD1 (5 bases). V lost 2 bases and J lost 8, with 12 bases in between. This CDR3 has 13 amino acids. Germline V gene lookup returns CDR1 MDHEN and CDR2 SYDVKM. CDR3 nucleotides: TGTGCCAGCAGTTTACTACTGACAGCCGAAGCTTTCTTT. Encoded protein: CASSLLLTAEAFF.

The table lists this clone with a count of one. This chain links TRBV11-2 with TRBJ2-3; D not certain. This CDR3 is built from 14 residues. Germline lookup yields CDR1 SGHAT and CDR2 FQNNGV. Trimming shortened V by 3 bases and J by 1 base, and 8 bases separated the two germline ends. Here the CDR3 DNA reads TGTGCCAGCAGCTTCAGGTGGGGCACAGATACGCAGTATTTT. Protein sequence: CASSFRWGTDTQYF.

This clone was picked up one time. This chain connects TRBV19 to TRBJ2-5, with D unclear. CDR3 size: 14 residues. Trimming took off 3 bases at V and 2 bases at J, with 10 bases between the two ends. Germline CDR1 LNHDA, CDR2 SQIVND (reference sequence). For the CDR3, the DNA is TGTGCCAGTAGTATCCCCAGTGAACAAGAGACCCAGTACTTC. Its translation: CASSIPSEQETQYF.

The rearrangement joins TRBV29-1 to TRBJ2-3; D gene unclear. The germline V and J ends were trimmed by 6 bases and 1 base, with 17 bases remaining between them. The CDR3 has 15 residues. The V gene's germline CDR1 is SQVTM and CDR2 ANQGSEA. CDR3 protein: CSVNPEDKGTDTQYF. CDR3 nucleotide sequence: TGCAGCGTAAACCCCGAGGATAAGGGCACAGATACGCAGTATTTT.

This chain links TRBV7-9 with TRBJ2-7, with D perhaps given as TRBD1 or TRBD2 (5 bases each). Germline assignment: CDR1 SEHNR and CDR2 FQNEAQ (reference sequence). The V end was cut by 3 bases, the J end by 3 bases, with 12 bases between. CDR3 length equals 14 residues. CDR3 bases: TGTGCCAGCAGCTTCGGGACGGATTACTACGAGCAGTACTTC. Translated: CASSFGTDYYEQYF.

The genes are TRBV29-1 and TRBJ1-2; 11 bases map to TRBD1. The germline V gene has CDR1 SQVTM and CDR2 ANQGSEA. There are 13 residues in the CDR3. The V segment lost 4 bases and the J segment 5 bases; nucleotides outside the gene matches: 3. CDR3 residues: CSVGGTGGYGYTF. The CDR3 nucleotides are TGCAGCGTTGGAGGGACAGGGGGGTATGGCTACACCTTC.

The chain uses TRBV7-2 and TRBJ1-3; D not resolved. CDR1 and CDR2 (germline): SGHTA, FQGNSA. V lost 7 bases to trimming and J lost 0 bases, with 13 bases between them. This CDR3 is built from 15 residues. This chain's CDR3 is CASTNDGFSGNTIYF. CDR3 bases: TGTGCCAGCACGAATGACGGCTTCTCTGGAAACACCATATATTTT.

The chain links TRBV10-2 to TRBJ1-1; D is ambiguous. CDR3 length: 12 amino acids. V lost 7 bases and J lost 4, with 10 bases in between. Germline CDR1 WSHSY, CDR2 SAAADI. The chain's CDR3 is CASTAVGTEAFF. For the CDR3, the DNA is TGCGCCAGCACCGCAGTCGGCACTGAAGCTTTCTTT.

V gene TRBV6-5 combines with J gene TRBJ2-3; 10 bases fit TRBD2. The CDR3 extends over 14 amino acids. Germline V gene lookup returns CDR1 MNHEY and CDR2 SVGAGI. V trimming: 4 bases; J trimming: 3 bases; junction bases outside the gene matches: 1. This chain's CDR3 is CASSSSGRTDTQYF. DNA for the CDR3: TGTGCCAGCAGTTCTAGCGGGAGAACAGATACGCAGTATTTT.

This chain links TRBV6-5 with TRBJ1-2, with 7 positions matching TRBD1. This CDR3 is 14 amino acids long. J was trimmed by 4 bases and V by 8 bases; bases with no gene match: 10. The germline CDR1 and CDR2 sequences are MNHEY and SVGAGI. CDR3: CASVRAPGGYGYTF. The CDR3 DNA is TGTGCCAGCGTACGGGCCCCAGGGGGCTATGGCTACACCTTC.

The gene calls are TRBV9 and TRBJ2-1; D may be TRBD1 (6 bases). Per germline, CDR1 SGDLS and CDR2 YYNGEE. V was cut by 2 bases and J by 6 bases, with 15 bases left in between. The CDR3 covers 15 residues. The CDR3 nucleotides are TGTGCCAGCAGCGTCTCCCTGGGGGCCACCAATGAGCAGTTCTTC. Translation gives CASSVSLGATNEQFF.

The chain employs TRBV19 and TRBJ2-7, with no clear D. The CDR3 is 13 residues long. Germline CDR1 is LNHDA and CDR2 is SQIVND (reference sequence). V was trimmed by 4 bases and J by 3 bases, leaving 10 bases between them. The CDR3 loop reads CASSTLAGYEQYF. CDR3 bases: TGTGCCAGTAGTACCCTGGCAGGCTACGAGCAGTACTTC.

V gene TRBV9 combines with J gene TRBJ1-4; possibly TRBD1 for D (5 bases). Germline V gene sequence: CDR1 SGDLS, CDR2 YYNGEE. The CDR3 has 14 amino acids. V was shortened by 3 bases and J by 4 bases, with 10 bases between the two germline ends. The CDR3 sequence is CASSERGDNEKLFF. The CDR3 bases are TGTGCCAGCAGCGAGAGGGGAGATAATGAAAAACTGTTTTTT. The whole variable domain, filled in from reference TRBV9 and TRBJ1-4, reads DSGVTQTPKHLITATGQRVTLRCSPRSGDLSVYWYQQSLDQGLQFLIQYYNGEERAKGNILERFSAQQFPDLHSELNLSSLELGDSALYFCASSERGDNEKLFFGSGTQLSVL.

The chain combines TRBV7-2 with TRBJ2-7; 12 bases are shared with TRBD2. The trim removed 5 bases at V and 2 bases at J, leaving 7 bases unmatched. Germline CDR1 is SGHTA and CDR2 is FQGNSA. The CDR3 length is 16 residues. The CDR3 DNA sequence: TGTGCCAGCAGCCCCGGGACTAGCGGGTTTGCCTACGAGCAGTACTTC. Amino acid sequence: CASSPGTSGFAYEQYF.

The chain employs TRBV27 and TRBJ1-4; TRBD1 might be the D (5 bases). Germline CDR1 and CDR2: MNHEY and SMNVEV (reference sequence). V was pared by 6 bases and J by 7 bases, with 21 bases between. This CDR3 comprises 16 residues. As DNA, the CDR3 is TGTGCCAGCAGGTCTGATGGGACCATTCGCAGTGAAAAACTGTTTTTT. It is translated as CASRSDGTIRSEKLFF.

The chain couples TRBV6-1 to TRBJ1-4, with D uncertain. The CDR3 spans 15 residues. CDR1 MNHNS and CDR2 SASEGT come from the germline V gene. Trimming stripped 4 bases from V and 8 bases from J, with 17 bases between. The CDR3, as DNA: TGTGCCAGCAGTGTAAGAGGGTCAACTCCCGAAAAACTGTTTTTT. Its translation is CASSVRGSTPEKLFF.

The V and J genes are TRBV7-9 and TRBJ1-4; no definite D call. Germline CDR1 SEHNR, CDR2 FQNEAQ (reference sequence). This CDR3 has 18 amino acids. V gave up 5 bases and J gave up 0 bases, with 19 bases separating them. The CDR3: CASSQTTRARATNEKLFF. CDR3 DNA: TGTGCCAGCAGCCAAACAACAAGAGCGCGTGCAACTAATGAAAAACTGTTTTTT.

Comment on this clone: Other DNA sequences in the same sample also yield this CDR3. The genes are TRBV15 and TRBJ2-3, with 9 nucleotides matching TRBD2. This CDR3 spans 15 amino acids. Germline V gene data show CDR1 as LNHNV and CDR2 as YYDKDF (reference sequence). V was pared by 1 base and J by 2 bases, with 1 base of the junction left unmatched. This CDR3 is CATSRGLADTDTQYF. The CDR3 bases are TGTGCCACCAGCAGAGGACTAGCGGACACAGATACGCAGTATTTT.

This chain links TRBV7-2 with TRBJ1-5; possibly TRBD1 for D (6 bases). Trimming took 3 bases from V and 7 from J, leaving 13 bases between them. This CDR3 has 14 amino acids. Germline CDR1 SGHTA, CDR2 FQGNSA. In DNA, the CDR3 is TGTGCCAGCAGCTTCTTGGGGGCAGGACAGCCCCAGCATTTT. Protein sequence: CASSFLGAGQPQHF. Supplemented by reference TRBV7-2 and TRBJ1-5, the full variable domain reads GAGVSQSPSNKVTEKGKDVELRCDPISGHTALYWYRQSLGQGLEFLIYFQGNSAPDKSGLPSDRFSAERTGGSVSTLTIQRTQQEDSAVYLCASSFLGAGQPQHFGDGTRLSIL.